A single sample gave rise to the 31 T cell receptor beta chains below, sequenced in a study of blood T cell repertoires in COVID-19. Produced via immunoSEQ multiplex PCR; TCRdb's table is partial and in-frame only. The sample has more than 150,000 clones; about 93% are singletons. Sequencing was done on a sample of peripheral blood. These receptors were taken from a man aged 30 to 39 with COVID-19, enrolled during active disease.

In its sample, this clone was seen a few times. V gene TRBV11-2 combines with J gene TRBJ2-7; 7 positions match TRBD2. This CDR3 has 13 amino acids. V lost 1 base to trimming and J lost 3 bases; unmatched junction nucleotides: 0. Germline loops: CDR1 SGHAT, CDR2 FQNNGV. DNA for the CDR3: TGTGCCAGCAGCTTAGGGGACTACTACGAGCAGTACTTC. Protein product: CASSLGDYYEQYF.

The genes are TRBV7-9 and TRBJ1-2; D possibly corresponds to TRBD1 (6 bases). The V gene's germline CDR1 is SEHNR and CDR2 FQNEAQ (reference sequence). The V end lost 3 bases, the J end lost 7 bases, and 12 bases lay between the germline ends. This CDR3 contains 13 residues. The CDR3 spells CASSFTGPAGYTF. Written as DNA, the CDR3 is TGTGCCAGCAGCTTCACAGGGCCGGCTGGCTACACCTTC.

The rearrangement links TRBV30 to TRBJ1-2, with D uncertain. The CDR3 is 13 amino acids. Looked up from germline, CDR1 is GTSNPN and CDR2 is SVGIG (reference sequence). The V end was cut by 0 bases, the J end by 2 bases, with 7 bases between. CDR3 sequence reads: CAWSVYRNYGYTF. CDR3 coding DNA: TGTGCCTGGAGTGTATACAGAAACTATGGCTACACCTTC.

This clone has a single count. The V and J genes are TRBV7-3 and TRBJ2-5; a possible D gene is TRBD2 (7 bases). V was clipped by 1 base and J by 1 base, with 10 bases between them. Germline-derived CDR1 and CDR2 are SGHTA and FQGTGA. The CDR3 loop spans 15 amino acids. The CDR3 DNA follows: TGTGCCAGCAGCTTAAAGGCGGGGGCCCAAGAGACCCAGTACTTC. As protein: CASSLKAGAQETQYF.

J is TRBJ2-3 and V is TRBV6-5; D not resolved. The germline gives CDR1 MNHEY, CDR2 SVGAGI. Trimming shortened V by 6 bases and J by 4 bases, and 14 bases separated the two germline ends. CDR3 length: 14 residues. CDR3 region: CASSPTRTADTQYF. For the CDR3, the DNA is TGTGCCAGCAGCCCGACAAGAACGGCAGATACGCAGTATTTT.

V and J are TRBV6-1 and TRBJ2-2, with TRBD2 as a possible D gene (6 bases). V lost 3 bases to trimming and J lost 6 bases, with 8 bases between them. CDR1 MNHNS and CDR2 SASEGT come from the germline V gene. There are 13 residues in the CDR3. CDR3 region: CASSDREAGELFF. CDR3 DNA: TGTGCCAGCAGTGACAGGGAGGCCGGGGAGCTGTTTTTT.

The J gene is TRBJ1-5, the V gene TRBV5-6, with 8 bases matching TRBD1. Unmatched junction bases numbered 4, after V lost 3 bases and J lost 5 bases. The CDR3 totals 14 residues. CDR1 SGHDT and CDR2 YYEEEE come from the germline V gene. The CDR3 DNA reads as TGTGCCAGCAGCTGGGGACAGGAACATCAGCCCCAGCATTTT. Amino acids: CASSWGQEHQPQHF.

The rearrangement joins TRBV5-4 to TRBJ2-2, with D tentatively TRBD1 (7 bases). Trimming cost V 3 bases and J 7 bases, with 16 bases left between them. CDR3 length: 15 residues. Germline V CDR1 and CDR2: SGHNT, YYREEE (reference sequence). The CDR3 sequence: CASSSLTGRSGELFF. For the CDR3, the DNA is TGTGCCAGCAGCTCACTGACAGGGAGGAGCGGGGAGCTGTTTTTT.

The chain has TRBV18 and TRBJ2-5; D might be TRBD2 (6 bases). The CDR3 extends over 16 amino acids. V was cut by 6 bases and J by 2 bases, with 19 bases left in between. In germline, CDR1 is KGHSH, CDR2 LQKENI. The CDR3 sequence: CASSNRARGVQETQYF. The CDR3 DNA sequence: TGTGCCAGCTCCAATAGGGCTCGCGGGGTACAAGAGACCCAGTACTTC.

The chain is built from TRBV4-2 and TRBJ2-3, with D possibly being TRBD2 (6 bases). Germline V gene sequence: CDR1 LGHNA, CDR2 YNFKEQ. Trimming left V 4 bases short and J 0 bases short, with 11 bases between. There are 15 residues in the CDR3. The CDR3 reads CASSRDSTSTDTQYF. The CDR3, as DNA: TGTGCCAGCAGCCGGGACTCCACTAGCACAGATACGCAGTATTTT.

V and J are TRBV6-5 and TRBJ2-7; 11 nucleotides agree with TRBD2. CDR3 length equals 14 residues. Losses at the gene ends were 7 bases for V and 0 bases for J; bases not matched to a gene: 2. CDR1 is MNHEY and CDR2 is SVGAGI in the germline V gene. CDR3 coding DNA: TGTGCCAGCATGGGGACTAGCGGCTCCTACGAGCAGTACTTC. This encodes CASMGTSGSYEQYF.

This sequence joins TRBV24-1 and TRBJ2-2, with TRBD1 matching over 8 bases. Germline trimming cut 2 bases from V and 7 bases from J; bases unmatched to any gene: 8. From germline, CDR1 is KGHDR and CDR2 SFDVKD. The CDR3 consists of 16 residues. The CDR3 DNA is TGTGCCACCAGTGATTCCCTACGGACAGGGCTCGGGGAGCTGTTTTTT. Its translation is CATSDSLRTGLGELFF.

The gene calls are TRBV9 and TRBJ1-2, with D unresolved. Germline lookup yields CDR1 SGDLS and CDR2 YYNGEE. V was cut by 3 bases and J by 6 bases, with 18 bases left in between. The CDR3 contains 15 residues. CDR3 nucleotides: TGTGCCAGCAGCGCGTCGATCCAGGACTGGGATGGCTACACCTTC. The encoded protein is CASSASIQDWDGYTF.

This clone was seen just once. The chain employs TRBV3-1 (or the pseudogene TRBV3-2) and TRBJ2-5, with 9 bases aligning to TRBD1. CDR3 size: 15 residues. Trimming at V came to 2 bases and at J to 5 bases, leaving 6 bases not matched to a gene. The germline CDR1 and CDR2 sequences are LGHDT and YNNKEL (reference sequence). CDR3: CASSQYRDRVETQYF. The CDR3 DNA reads as TGTGCCAGCAGCCAATACCGGGACAGGGTGGAGACCCAGTACTTC.

In DNA form, the CDR3 reads TGTGCCAGTAGTACCCTGGGGCTCCAGGGAACACAACCCACAGATACGCAGTATTTT. This sequence encodes CASSTLGLQGTQPTDTQYF. The V call is TRBV19, the J call TRBJ2-3, with D perhaps matching TRBD1 (5 bases). This CDR3 contains 19 residues. V lost 4 bases to trimming and J lost 2 bases, with 25 bases between them. CDR1 LNHDA and CDR2 SQIVND come from the germline V gene (reference sequence).

The gene calls are TRBV7-9 and TRBJ1-4; 10 bases are shared with TRBD1. The J segment lost 4 bases and the V segment lost 5 bases, leaving 7 bases of the junction unmatched. Looked up from germline, CDR1 is SEHNR and CDR2 is FQNEAQ (reference sequence). This CDR3 is 16 amino acids long. As DNA, the CDR3 is TGTGCCAGCAGCCGCCCCGGGACAGGGGTTAATGAAAAACTGTTTTTT. It specifies CASSRPGTGVNEKLFF.

The V and J genes are TRBV6-2 or TRBV6-3 and TRBJ2-5; 7 bases match TRBD2. Germline V gene data show CDR1 as MNHEY and CDR2 as SVGEGT. CDR3 length: 15 amino acids. V trimming: 6 bases; J trimming: 4 bases; junction bases outside the gene matches: 11. The CDR3 DNA reads as TGTGCCAGCAGCCCCTCTAGCGGCACGGGAGAGACCCAGTACTTC. This encodes CASSPSSGTGETQYF.

This clone was counted a single time. V and J are TRBV5-1 and TRBJ2-2; perhaps TRBD1 as D (7 bases). V dropped 4 bases and J dropped 2 bases, with 12 bases sitting between them. CDR3 length equals 15 residues. Per germline, CDR1 SGHRS and CDR2 YFSETQ. CDR3 region: CASSAGTANTGELFF. DNA of the CDR3: TGCGCCAGCAGCGCGGGGACAGCAAACACCGGGGAGCTGTTTTTT. The variable domain in full, completed from reference TRBV5-1 and TRBJ2-2, reads KAGVTQTPRYLIKTRGQQVTLSCSPISGHRSVSWYQQTPGQGLQFLFEYFSETQRNKGNFPGRFSGRQFSNSRSEMNVSTLELGDSALYLCASSAGTANTGELFFGEGSRLTVL.

The chain carries TRBV10-1 and TRBJ1-6, with a tentative D call TRBD1 (5 bases). V lost 2 bases, J lost 0 bases, and 14 bases lay in between. The CDR3 consists of 18 residues. Germline loops: CDR1 WNHNN, CDR2 SYGVQD (reference sequence). For the CDR3, the DNA is TGCGCCAGCAGTGAGGTCAGGGATGAAGGCTCCTATAATTCACCCCTCCACTTT. As protein: CASSEVRDEGSYNSPLHF.

The gene calls are TRBV5-1 and TRBJ1-1; 10 nucleotides agree with TRBD1. The CDR3 sequence is 15 residues long. The germline CDR1 and CDR2 sequences are SGHRS and YFSETQ. V lost 4 bases and J lost 2; bases outside the gene matches: 5. CDR3 coding DNA: TGCGCCAGCAGCAGCCTGACAGGGGGCAACACTGAAGCTTTCTTT. It encodes CASSSLTGGNTEAFF. The variable domain in full, with the rest retrieved from reference TRBV5-1 and TRBJ1-1, is KAGVTQTPRYLIKTRGQQVTLSCSPISGHRSVSWYQQTPGQGLQFLFEYFSETQRNKGNFPGRFSGRQFSNSRSEMNVSTLELGDSALYLCASSSLTGGNTEAFFGQGTRLTVV.

This sequence joins TRBV7-2 and TRBJ2-6; 7 bases are a match to TRBD1. Germline V gene lookup returns CDR1 SGHTA and CDR2 FQGNSA. The trim removed 3 bases at V and 1 base at J, leaving 6 bases unmatched. The CDR3 runs 17 residues. CDR3 in DNA: TGTGCCAGCAGCTTGACAGGGTTGAGTTCTGGGGCCAACGTCCTGACTTTC. This codes for CASSLTGLSSGANVLTF. The full variable domain, rest sourced from reference TRBV7-2 and TRBJ2-6, is GAGVSQSPSNKVTEKGKDVELRCDPISGHTALYWYRQSLGQGLEFLIYFQGNSAPDKSGLPSDRFSAERTGGSVSTLTIQRTQQEDSAVYLCASSLTGLSSGANVLTFGAGSRLTVL.

The chain employs TRBV7-9 and TRBJ1-3, with 7 bases matching TRBD1. The CDR3 runs 17 residues. Trimming took 6 bases from V and 0 from J; bases not matched to a gene: 11. The germline V gene has CDR1 SEHNR and CDR2 FQNEAQ (reference sequence). Here the CDR3 reads CASRLGKDRSSGNTIYF. In DNA form, the CDR3 reads TGTGCCAGCAGGTTGGGGAAGGACAGGAGCTCTGGAAACACCATATATTTT.

This clone was detected only once. The chain combines TRBV10-3 with TRBJ1-1; a possible D gene is TRBD1 (6 bases). CDR1 and CDR2 from the germline V gene are ENHRY and SYGVKD. The length of the CDR3 is 16 residues. Trimming shortened V by 6 bases and J by 3 bases, and 20 bases separated the two germline ends. CDR3 region: CAISPGQGNRDTEAFF. The CDR3 bases are TGTGCCATCAGCCCCGGGCAGGGGAATAGGGACACTGAAGCTTTCTTT.

The rearrangement joins TRBV3-1 (or the pseudogene TRBV3-2) to TRBJ1-2; D gene unclear. The V end lost 4 bases, the J end lost 3 bases, and 15 bases lay between the germline ends. The CDR3 has 15 residues. The germline CDR1 and CDR2 sequences are LGHDT and YNNKEL (reference sequence). CDR3 protein: CASSRGRAGHYGYTF. DNA of the CDR3: TGTGCCAGCAGCCGAGGTAGGGCGGGCCACTATGGCTACACCTTC.

V gene TRBV24-1 combines with J gene TRBJ2-3; 7 bases line up with TRBD1. The germline V gene encodes CDR1 KGHDR and CDR2 SFDVKD. V shed 4 bases and J 6 bases; nucleotides not matched to a gene: 6. CDR3 length: 14 amino acids. CDR3 bases: TGTGCCACCAGTGACACGACAGGGCGGGATACGCAGTATTTT. It is translated as CATSDTTGRDTQYF.

The chain employs TRBV2 and TRBJ1-1; 9 bases line up with TRBD1. Germline CDR1 and CDR2: SNHLY and FYNNEI. Germline trimming cut 4 bases from V and 4 bases from J; bases unmatched to any gene: 4. The length of the CDR3 is 14 residues. The CDR3 reads CASSVQGAGTEAFF. In DNA form, the CDR3 reads TGTGCCAGCAGTGTACAGGGGGCTGGCACTGAAGCTTTCTTT.

The chain recombines TRBV19 with TRBJ1-6, with 7 bases identical to TRBD1. Trimming at V came to 0 bases and at J to 9 bases, leaving 8 bases not matched to a gene. Per germline, CDR1 LNHDA and CDR2 SQIVND (reference sequence). The CDR3 is made up of 16 amino acids. CDR3: CASSIEGGSSSSPLHF. The CDR3 DNA reads TGTGCCAGTAGTATAGAAGGGGGCAGTTCTAGTTCACCCCTCCACTTT.

J is TRBJ1-2 and V is TRBV6-5; TRBD1 agrees at 8 bases. Per germline, CDR1 MNHEY and CDR2 SVGAGI. The CDR3 sequence is 14 residues long. The junction had 10 bases not matched to a gene; V was cut back by 5 bases and J by 8 bases. CDR3 amino acids: CASSTRTGWGGYTF. In DNA form, the CDR3 reads TGTGCCAGCAGTACCCGGACAGGGTGGGGGGGCTACACCTTC.

The chain couples TRBV18 to TRBJ2-5, with D possibly TRBD1 on 5 matching bases. The CDR3 sequence is 14 residues long. Between the trimmed V and J ends, which lost 3 bases and 2 bases, there was a span of 10 bases. CDR1 is KGHSH, CDR2 LQKENI, per germline. The CDR3 spells CASSPYRLQETQYF. CDR3 DNA sequence: TGTGCCAGCTCACCGTACAGGCTACAAGAGACCCAGTACTTC.

Points on this clone: Different DNA sequences within this sample yield the same CDR3. The rearrangement uses TRBV6-5 and TRBJ1-4, with 10 nucleotides matching TRBD1. CDR3 size: 14 residues. Germline assignment: CDR1 MNHEY and CDR2 SVGAGI. J gave up 5 bases and V 5 bases, and 2 bases lay outside the gene matches. CDR3 residues: CASSMGQGNEKLFF. The CDR3 nucleotides read TGTGCCAGCAGTATGGGACAGGGGAATGAAAAACTGTTTTTT.

The V call is TRBV4-1, the J call TRBJ2-3, with a tentative D call TRBD2 (6 bases). The CDR3 runs 17 residues. The V gene lost 0 bases and the J gene lost 1 base, with 14 bases spanning the gap. The V gene's germline CDR1 is MGHRA and CDR2 YSYEKL. The CDR3 protein is CASSQEPTTGGTDTQYF. The CDR3 DNA reads TGCGCCAGCAGCCAAGAACCTACTACGGGGGGCACAGATACGCAGTATTTT.